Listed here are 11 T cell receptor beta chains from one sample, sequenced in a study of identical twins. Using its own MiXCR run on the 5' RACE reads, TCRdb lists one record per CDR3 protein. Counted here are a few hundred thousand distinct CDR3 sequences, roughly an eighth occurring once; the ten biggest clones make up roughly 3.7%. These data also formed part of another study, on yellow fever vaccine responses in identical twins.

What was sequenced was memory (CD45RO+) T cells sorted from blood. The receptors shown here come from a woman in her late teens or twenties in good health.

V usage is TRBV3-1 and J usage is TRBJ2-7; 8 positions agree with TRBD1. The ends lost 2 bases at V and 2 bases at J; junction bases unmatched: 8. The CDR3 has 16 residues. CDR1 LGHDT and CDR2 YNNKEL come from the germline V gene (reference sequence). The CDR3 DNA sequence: TGTGCCAGCAGCCAATCTCTGACAGGGGCCCCCTACGAGCAGTACTTC. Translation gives CASSQSLTGAPYEQYF.

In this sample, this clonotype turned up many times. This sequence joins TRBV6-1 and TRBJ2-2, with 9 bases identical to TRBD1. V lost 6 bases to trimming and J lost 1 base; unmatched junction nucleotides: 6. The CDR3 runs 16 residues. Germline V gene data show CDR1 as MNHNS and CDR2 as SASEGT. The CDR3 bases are TGTGCCAGCAGGGCACAGGGGGCCCTGAACACCGGGGAGCTGTTTTTT. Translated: CASRAQGALNTGELFF.

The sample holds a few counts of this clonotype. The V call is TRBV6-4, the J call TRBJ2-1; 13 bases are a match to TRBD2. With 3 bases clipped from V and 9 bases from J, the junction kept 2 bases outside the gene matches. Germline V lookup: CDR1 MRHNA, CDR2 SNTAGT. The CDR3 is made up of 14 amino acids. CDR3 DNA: TGTGCCAGCAGTGAACTAGCGGGGGGGAGTGAGCAGTTCTTC. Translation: CASSELAGGSEQFF.

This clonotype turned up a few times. CDR3 loop: CASSRSDRAHEQYF. The CDR3 bases are TGTGCCAGCAGCCGATCGGACAGGGCCCACGAGCAGTACTTC. The chain employs TRBV3-1 and TRBJ2-7; the match to TRBD1 covers 8 bases. This CDR3 has 14 residues. V shed 4 bases and J 5 bases; nucleotides not matched to a gene: 7. Germline V CDR1 and CDR2: LGHDT, YNNKEL (reference sequence).

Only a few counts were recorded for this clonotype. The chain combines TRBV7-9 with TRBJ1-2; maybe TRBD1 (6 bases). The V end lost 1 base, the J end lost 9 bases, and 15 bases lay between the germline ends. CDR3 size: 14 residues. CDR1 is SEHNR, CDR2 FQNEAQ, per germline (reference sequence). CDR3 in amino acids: CASSLGGTYESYTF. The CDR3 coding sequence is TGTGCCAGCAGCTTAGGAGGGACATACGAGAGCTACACCTTC.

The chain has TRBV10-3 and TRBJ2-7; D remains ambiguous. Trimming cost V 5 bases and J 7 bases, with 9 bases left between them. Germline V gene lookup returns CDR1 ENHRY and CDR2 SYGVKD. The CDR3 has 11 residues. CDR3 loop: CAISPGREQYF. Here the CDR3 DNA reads TGTGCCATCAGTCCCGGCCGAGAGCAGTACTTC.

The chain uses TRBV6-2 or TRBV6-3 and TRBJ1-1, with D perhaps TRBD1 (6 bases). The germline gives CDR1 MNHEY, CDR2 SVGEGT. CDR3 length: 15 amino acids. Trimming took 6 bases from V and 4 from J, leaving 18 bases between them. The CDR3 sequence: CASRALQGRGTEAFF. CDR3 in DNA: TGTGCCAGCAGGGCCCTTCAGGGGAGGGGCACTGAAGCTTTCTTT.

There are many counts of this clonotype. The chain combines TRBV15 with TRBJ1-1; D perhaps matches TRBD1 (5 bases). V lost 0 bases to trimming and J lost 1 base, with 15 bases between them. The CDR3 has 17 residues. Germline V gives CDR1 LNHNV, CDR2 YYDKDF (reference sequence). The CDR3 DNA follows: TGTGCCACCAGCAGAGATTGGGACGCCGGGAGGAACACTGAAGCTTTCTTT. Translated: CATSRDWDAGRNTEAFF.

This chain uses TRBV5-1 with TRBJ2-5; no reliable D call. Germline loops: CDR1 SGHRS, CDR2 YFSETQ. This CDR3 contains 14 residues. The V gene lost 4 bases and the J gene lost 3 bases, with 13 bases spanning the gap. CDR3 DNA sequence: TGCGCCAGCAGCCCGCGAGGAGATGAAGAGACCCAGTACTTC. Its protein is CASSPRGDEETQYF.

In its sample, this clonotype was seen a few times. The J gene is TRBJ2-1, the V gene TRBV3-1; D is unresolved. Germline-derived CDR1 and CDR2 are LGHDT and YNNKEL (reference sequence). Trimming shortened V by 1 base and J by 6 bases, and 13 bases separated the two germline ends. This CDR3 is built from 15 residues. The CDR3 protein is CASSQGVQVSNEQFF. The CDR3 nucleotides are TGTGCCAGCAGCCAAGGAGTGCAGGTTTCCAATGAGCAGTTCTTC.

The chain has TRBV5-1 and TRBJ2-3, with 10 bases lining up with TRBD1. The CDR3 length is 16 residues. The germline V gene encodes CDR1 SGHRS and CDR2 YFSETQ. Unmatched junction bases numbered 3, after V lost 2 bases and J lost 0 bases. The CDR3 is CASSLGTGVSTDTQYF. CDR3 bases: TGCGCCAGCAGCTTAGGGACAGGGGTGAGCACAGATACGCAGTATTTT.